This is a list of T cell receptor beta chains from one sample in a study of blood T cell repertoires in COVID-19. The table came from immunoSEQ multiplex PCR; TCRdb's copy has only in-frame clones and leaves some out. The sample includes nearly 45,000 clones, 82% of them seen just once. Sequencing was done on a sample of peripheral blood. Source of these receptors: a human donor in a cohort sampled during active COVID-19. Both conserved end residues are part of each CDR3. The order of the fields is V gene, J gene, D gene, CDR3 protein. D genes are given only for firm matches.

v_call: TRBV5-4
j_call: TRBJ2-7
d_call: TRBD1
cdr3_aa: CASSLDRGEQYF

v_call: TRBV4-1
j_call: TRBJ2-2
d_call: .
cdr3_aa: CASSQEGGFGELFF

v_call: TRBV5-1
j_call: TRBJ2-7
d_call: TRBD2
cdr3_aa: CASSASSGSTYEQYF

v_call: TRBV5-1
j_call: TRBJ1-3
d_call: TRBD1
cdr3_aa: CASSFGTGGNTIYF

v_call: TRBV3-1/TRBV3-2
j_call: TRBJ2-7
d_call: .
cdr3_aa: CASSQTGSEQYF

v_call: TRBV30
j_call: TRBJ2-3
d_call: .
cdr3_aa: CAWSRSGAKDTQYF

v_call: TRBV21-1
j_call: TRBJ2-1
d_call: .
cdr3_aa: CASSKGVGSGRARYNEQFF

v_call: TRBV6-5
j_call: TRBJ2-4
d_call: TRBD1
cdr3_aa: CASSLTGLRENIQYF

v_call: TRBV7-8
j_call: TRBJ2-5
d_call: TRBD1
cdr3_aa: CASSFVTGLEETQYF

v_call: TRBV27
j_call: TRBJ2-5
d_call: .
cdr3_aa: CASGERDKETQYF

v_call: TRBV6-2/TRBV6-3
j_call: TRBJ2-7
d_call: .
cdr3_aa: CASSLDRRGEQYF

v_call: TRBV28
j_call: TRBJ1-2
d_call: .
cdr3_aa: CASSPPGGSHGYTF

v_call: TRBV27
j_call: TRBJ2-6
d_call: .
cdr3_aa: CASSLWPQGSSGANVLTF

v_call: TRBV11-2
j_call: TRBJ2-7
d_call: .
cdr3_aa: CASSLNYNEQYF

v_call: TRBV19
j_call: TRBJ2-5
d_call: .
cdr3_aa: CASTRVRGETQYF

v_call: TRBV19
j_call: TRBJ1-1
d_call: .
cdr3_aa: CASSIPRQGPNTEAFF

v_call: TRBV12-3/TRBV12-4
j_call: TRBJ1-2
d_call: .
cdr3_aa: CASGATDNYGYTF

v_call: TRBV28
j_call: TRBJ2-1
d_call: TRBD2
cdr3_aa: CASSPGTSGRGYNEQFF

v_call: TRBV30
j_call: TRBJ1-5
d_call: TRBD1
cdr3_aa: CAWSDDRGNQPQHF

v_call: TRBV5-1
j_call: TRBJ1-2
d_call: TRBD1
cdr3_aa: CASSVGQGTDGYTF

v_call: TRBV7-2
j_call: TRBJ2-5
d_call: .
cdr3_aa: CASSPTPGGETQYF

v_call: TRBV30
j_call: TRBJ2-7
d_call: TRBD1
cdr3_aa: CAWSGQGGEQYF

v_call: TRBV9
j_call: TRBJ1-4
d_call: TRBD1
cdr3_aa: CASSVGDRGEKLFF

v_call: TRBV6-6
j_call: TRBJ1-6
d_call: .
cdr3_aa: CASNGGRGYNSPLHF

v_call: TRBV6-2/TRBV6-3
j_call: TRBJ1-4
d_call: TRBD1
cdr3_aa: CASSSGTATNEKLFF

v_call: TRBV4-1
j_call: TRBJ1-4
d_call: .
cdr3_aa: CASSQEPGTNEKLFF

v_call: TRBV5-6
j_call: TRBJ1-3
d_call: .
cdr3_aa: CASSAPQGTRNTIYF

v_call: TRBV2
j_call: TRBJ2-7
d_call: .
cdr3_aa: CASNPISVEQYF

v_call: TRBV6-6
j_call: TRBJ1-6
d_call: TRBD1
cdr3_aa: CASSYVQGQGMPPLHF

v_call: TRBV11-2
j_call: TRBJ2-7
d_call: TRBD2
cdr3_aa: CASSWSPGGYEQYF

v_call: TRBV18
j_call: TRBJ2-3
d_call: TRBD2
cdr3_aa: CASSPTSATDTQYF

v_call: TRBV11-2
j_call: TRBJ1-2
d_call: .
cdr3_aa: CASSPVGGNYGYTF

v_call: TRBV9
j_call: TRBJ2-7
d_call: .
cdr3_aa: CASSVAPGHHYEQYF

v_call: TRBV29-1
j_call: TRBJ1-5
d_call: .
cdr3_aa: CSVKTGYNQPQHF

v_call: TRBV20-1
j_call: TRBJ2-3
d_call: .
cdr3_aa: CSASNPGRDTQYF

v_call: TRBV28
j_call: TRBJ2-7
d_call: .
cdr3_aa: CASSPPHEQYF